This T cell receptor (beta chain) is drawn from a study of regulatory T cells in long-lasting Graves disease. Study background: Over 5 years of antithyroid drugs plus positive TSH receptor antibodies defined persistent Graves' disease.

This clonotype was picked up a small number of times. The antigen is unknown. General study points: Newly diagnosed disease favored TRBV20-1 and TRBJ2-1 over persistent disease.

Assembly of TCR beta libraries relied on iRepertoire HTBI primers together with Arm-PCR of CDR3 regions. TCRdb passed the multiplex PCR reads through MiXCR, listing each CDR3 protein once. Of about 450,000 distinct CDR3 sequences listed, about a quarter are singletons. As for time point: persistent/refractory GD, antithyroid drugs over 5 years with positive TRAb. The TCR library was prepared using RNA isolated from PBMCs. One endocrinology department in Xi'an, China, was where patients came from. Trimming took off 8 bases at V and 7 bases at J, with 17 bases between the two ends. Germline V gene sequence: CDR1 ENHRY, CDR2 SYGVKD. The CDR3 has 14 amino acids.

J is TRBJ2-2 and V is TRBV10-3, with D perhaps matching TRBD2 (7 bases). The sequence derives from a female donor with Graves disease. Sequences were derived from peripheral blood mononuclear cells (PBMCs), sampled when the disease was refractory, from a patient treated with antithyroid drugs. CDR3 nucleotides: TGTGCCATCCGTCCCGGGGGGCGCGGCGGGGAGCTGTTTTTT. It yields the protein CAIRPGGRGGELFF.